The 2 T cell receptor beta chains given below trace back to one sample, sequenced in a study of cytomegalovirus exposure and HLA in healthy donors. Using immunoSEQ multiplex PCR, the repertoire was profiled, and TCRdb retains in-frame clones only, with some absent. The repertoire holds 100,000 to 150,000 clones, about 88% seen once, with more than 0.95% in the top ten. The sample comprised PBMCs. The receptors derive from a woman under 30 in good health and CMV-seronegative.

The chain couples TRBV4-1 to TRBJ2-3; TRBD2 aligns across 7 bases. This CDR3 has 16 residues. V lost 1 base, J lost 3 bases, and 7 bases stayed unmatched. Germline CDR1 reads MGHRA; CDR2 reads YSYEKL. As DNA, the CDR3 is TGCGCCAGCAGCCAAGCTCCCGCGGGGGTGACAGATACGCAGTATTTT. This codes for CASSQAPAGVTDTQYF.

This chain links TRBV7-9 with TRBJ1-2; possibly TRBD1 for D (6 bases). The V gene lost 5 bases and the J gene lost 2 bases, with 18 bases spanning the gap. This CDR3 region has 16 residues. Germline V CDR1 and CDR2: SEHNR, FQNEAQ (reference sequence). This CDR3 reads CASSTGTPGQNYGYTF. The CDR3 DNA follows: TGTGCCAGCAGCACGGGAACACCTGGACAGAACTATGGCTACACCTTC.